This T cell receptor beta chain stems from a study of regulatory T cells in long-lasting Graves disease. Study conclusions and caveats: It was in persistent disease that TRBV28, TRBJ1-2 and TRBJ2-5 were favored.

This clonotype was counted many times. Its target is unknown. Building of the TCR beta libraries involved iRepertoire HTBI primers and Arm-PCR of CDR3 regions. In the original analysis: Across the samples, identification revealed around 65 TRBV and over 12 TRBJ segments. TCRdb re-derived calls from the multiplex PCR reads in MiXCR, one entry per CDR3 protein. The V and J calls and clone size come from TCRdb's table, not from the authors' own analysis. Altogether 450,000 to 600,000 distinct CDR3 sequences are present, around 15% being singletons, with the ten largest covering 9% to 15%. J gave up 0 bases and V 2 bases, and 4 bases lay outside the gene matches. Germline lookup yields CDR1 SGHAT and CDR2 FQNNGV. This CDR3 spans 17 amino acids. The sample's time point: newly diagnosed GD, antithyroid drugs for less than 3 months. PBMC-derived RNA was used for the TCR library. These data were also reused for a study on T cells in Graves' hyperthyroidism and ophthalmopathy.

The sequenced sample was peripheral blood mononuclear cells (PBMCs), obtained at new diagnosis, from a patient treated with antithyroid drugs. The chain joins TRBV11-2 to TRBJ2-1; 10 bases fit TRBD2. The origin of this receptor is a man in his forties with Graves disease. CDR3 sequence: CASSLRSSGSSYNEQFF. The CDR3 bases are TGTGCCAGCAGCTTAAGATCTAGCGGGAGCTCCTACAATGAGCAGTTCTTC.